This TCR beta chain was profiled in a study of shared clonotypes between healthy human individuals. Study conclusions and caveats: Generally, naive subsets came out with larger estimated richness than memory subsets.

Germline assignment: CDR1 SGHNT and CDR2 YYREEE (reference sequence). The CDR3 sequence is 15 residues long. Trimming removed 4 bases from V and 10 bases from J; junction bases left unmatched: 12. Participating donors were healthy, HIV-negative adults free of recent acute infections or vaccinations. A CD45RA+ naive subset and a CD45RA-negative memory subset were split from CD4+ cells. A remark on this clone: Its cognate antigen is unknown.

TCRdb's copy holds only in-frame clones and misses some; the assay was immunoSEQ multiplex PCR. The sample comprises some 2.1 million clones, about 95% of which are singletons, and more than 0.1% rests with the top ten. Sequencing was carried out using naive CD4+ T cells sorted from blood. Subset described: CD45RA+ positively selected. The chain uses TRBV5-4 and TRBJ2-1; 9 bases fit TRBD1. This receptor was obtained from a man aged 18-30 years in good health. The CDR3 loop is CASSPTPGQGEEQFF. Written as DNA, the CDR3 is TGTGCCAGCAGCCCAACGCCGGGACAGGGTGAGGAGCAGTTCTTC.